This T cell receptor beta chain was captured by sequencing in a study of tumor-infiltrating lymphocytes in primary liver carcinoma. At the level of the study: Yields of productive TCRbeta reads ranged from roughly 3.5 to 7.5 million per sample and were similar across tissue types.

About this clonotype: The antigen remains unidentified. One base away lies a much larger clone, so this may be a sequencing read error.

cDNA specific to TCR beta was made from approximately 0.55 ug of total RNA, with a constant-region primer employed for priming. Each TCR beta library was derived from three nested multiplex PCR rounds that employed slightly modified ARM-PCR. TCRdb analysed the multiplex PCR reads with MiXCR anew, one entry per CDR3 protein. The table shows fewer than 250,000 distinct CDR3 sequences, with less than 65% occurring only once. The researchers obtained blood RNA from unsorted whole blood and also extracted germline DNA. About 4 milliliters of peripheral blood were drawn preoperatively. Findings and limits, study-wide: Relative to blood, tumors carried a significantly larger fraction of the repertoire in their top 250 clones (p = 0.039). There was no comparison of CD4+ and CD8+ repertoires, as samples were bulk unsorted.

Sequencing was carried out using peripheral blood. The TCR was taken from a woman aged 60-75 years with primary liver carcinoma and hepatitis B virus infection.

CDR3 sequence: CASKPSGRGEQFF. In DNA form, the CDR3 reads TGTGCCAGCAAGCCTAGCGGGAGGGGCGAGCAGTTCTTC. The V call is TRBV12-3 or TRBV12-4, the J call TRBJ2-7, with 12 nucleotides matching TRBD2. Near its end, the DNA agrees better with TRBJ2-1, so the J call may be wrong. The CDR3 has 13 amino acids.